The 9 T cell receptor beta chains in this list originate from one sample, sequenced in a study of blood T cell repertoires in COVID-19. Assay used: immunoSEQ multiplex PCR; TCRdb lists only in-frame clones, some missing. This table holds some 120,000 clones, more than 75% found once. The sample consisted of peripheral blood. Receptor source: a man aged 45-60 years with acute or convalescent COVID-19.

This clone has a single count. The V gene is TRBV18, the J gene TRBJ2-5, with TRBD2 matching 8 bases. There are 14 residues in the CDR3. V lost 2 bases to trimming and J lost 4 bases; unmatched junction nucleotides: 3. Germline V gives CDR1 KGHSH, CDR2 LQKENI. Here the CDR3 reads CASSPVAGIETQYF. Here the CDR3 DNA reads TGTGCCAGCTCACCAGTAGCGGGAATAGAGACCCAGTACTTC.

This clone was seen a few times. In DNA form, the CDR3 reads TGTGCCACCAGTGAAGCCGGGACAGGCGACTCTGGGGCCAACGTCCTGACTTTC. It yields the protein CATSEAGTGDSGANVLTF. The chain is built from TRBV24-1 and TRBJ2-6; TRBD1 aligns across 8 bases. CDR1 is KGHDR and CDR2 is SFDVKD in the germline V gene. The J segment lost 0 bases and the V segment lost 4 bases, leaving 7 bases of the junction unmatched. The CDR3 extends over 18 amino acids.

This chain uses TRBV5-1 with TRBJ1-3, with D unresolved. The CDR3 totals 14 residues. Germline CDR1 SGHRS, CDR2 YFSETQ. V lost 0 bases to trimming and J lost 2 bases, with 6 bases between them. The CDR3 loop reads CASSLGGAGNTIYF. The CDR3 DNA sequence: TGCGCCAGCAGCTTGGGGGGAGCTGGAAACACCATATATTTT.

This chain joins TRBV19 and TRBJ2-1; 8 bases line up with TRBD2. Germline V gene data show CDR1 as LNHDA and CDR2 as SQIVND (reference sequence). V lost 5 bases to trimming and J lost 9 bases; unmatched junction nucleotides: 9. The CDR3 runs to 14 residues. The CDR3 nucleotides read TGTGCCAGTAGTTTCTTCCTAGCGGGCCGTGAGCAGTTCTTC. It translates to CASSFFLAGREQFF.

The chain combines TRBV4-1 with TRBJ2-3; D possibly corresponds to TRBD2 (5 bases). The V end lost 2 bases, the J end lost 1 base, and 10 bases lay between the germline ends. There are 15 residues in the CDR3. Germline CDR1 and CDR2: MGHRA and YSYEKL. This CDR3 reads CASSQRELGTDTQYF. The CDR3 DNA follows: TGCGCCAGCAGCCAAAGGGAGTTAGGCACAGATACGCAGTATTTT.

J is TRBJ2-2 and V is TRBV5-1; no definite D call. The CDR3 totals 14 residues. Trimming removed 5 bases from V and 5 bases from J, with 13 bases in between. The germline V gene has CDR1 SGHRS and CDR2 YFSETQ. In nucleotides, the CDR3 is TGCGCCAGCAGTCCGGAGAGGCGGACCGGGGAGCTGTTTTTT. Encoded protein: CASSPERRTGELFF.

V gene TRBV6-5 combines with J gene TRBJ1-6; 10 positions agree with TRBD1. V shed 10 bases and J 2 bases; nucleotides not matched to a gene: 2. This CDR3 is built from 14 residues. Germline V gene sequence: CDR1 MNHEY, CDR2 SVGAGI. The DNA for the CDR3 is TGTGCCACTGGACAGGGGGCCTATAATTCACCCCTCCACTTT. This encodes CATGQGAYNSPLHF.

The chain combines TRBV6-2 or TRBV6-3 with TRBJ2-7; no firm D call. The CDR3 is 14 amino acids. Trimming shortened V by 6 bases and J by 2 bases, and 14 bases separated the two germline ends. CDR1 and CDR2 (germline): MNHEY, SVGEGT. The CDR3 sequence: CASSRGAPTYEQYF. CDR3 nucleotide sequence: TGTGCCAGCAGCCGCGGAGCCCCTACCTACGAGCAGTACTTC.

The chain carries TRBV6-5 and TRBJ2-1; TRBD1 matches at 10 bases. CDR1 MNHEY and CDR2 SVGAGI come from the germline V gene. The CDR3 is 14 amino acids. V lost 6 bases, J lost 8 bases, and 7 bases stayed unmatched. This CDR3 is CASSRDRGPYEQFF. As DNA, the CDR3 is TGTGCCAGCAGCCGGGACAGGGGTCCTTATGAGCAGTTCTTC.